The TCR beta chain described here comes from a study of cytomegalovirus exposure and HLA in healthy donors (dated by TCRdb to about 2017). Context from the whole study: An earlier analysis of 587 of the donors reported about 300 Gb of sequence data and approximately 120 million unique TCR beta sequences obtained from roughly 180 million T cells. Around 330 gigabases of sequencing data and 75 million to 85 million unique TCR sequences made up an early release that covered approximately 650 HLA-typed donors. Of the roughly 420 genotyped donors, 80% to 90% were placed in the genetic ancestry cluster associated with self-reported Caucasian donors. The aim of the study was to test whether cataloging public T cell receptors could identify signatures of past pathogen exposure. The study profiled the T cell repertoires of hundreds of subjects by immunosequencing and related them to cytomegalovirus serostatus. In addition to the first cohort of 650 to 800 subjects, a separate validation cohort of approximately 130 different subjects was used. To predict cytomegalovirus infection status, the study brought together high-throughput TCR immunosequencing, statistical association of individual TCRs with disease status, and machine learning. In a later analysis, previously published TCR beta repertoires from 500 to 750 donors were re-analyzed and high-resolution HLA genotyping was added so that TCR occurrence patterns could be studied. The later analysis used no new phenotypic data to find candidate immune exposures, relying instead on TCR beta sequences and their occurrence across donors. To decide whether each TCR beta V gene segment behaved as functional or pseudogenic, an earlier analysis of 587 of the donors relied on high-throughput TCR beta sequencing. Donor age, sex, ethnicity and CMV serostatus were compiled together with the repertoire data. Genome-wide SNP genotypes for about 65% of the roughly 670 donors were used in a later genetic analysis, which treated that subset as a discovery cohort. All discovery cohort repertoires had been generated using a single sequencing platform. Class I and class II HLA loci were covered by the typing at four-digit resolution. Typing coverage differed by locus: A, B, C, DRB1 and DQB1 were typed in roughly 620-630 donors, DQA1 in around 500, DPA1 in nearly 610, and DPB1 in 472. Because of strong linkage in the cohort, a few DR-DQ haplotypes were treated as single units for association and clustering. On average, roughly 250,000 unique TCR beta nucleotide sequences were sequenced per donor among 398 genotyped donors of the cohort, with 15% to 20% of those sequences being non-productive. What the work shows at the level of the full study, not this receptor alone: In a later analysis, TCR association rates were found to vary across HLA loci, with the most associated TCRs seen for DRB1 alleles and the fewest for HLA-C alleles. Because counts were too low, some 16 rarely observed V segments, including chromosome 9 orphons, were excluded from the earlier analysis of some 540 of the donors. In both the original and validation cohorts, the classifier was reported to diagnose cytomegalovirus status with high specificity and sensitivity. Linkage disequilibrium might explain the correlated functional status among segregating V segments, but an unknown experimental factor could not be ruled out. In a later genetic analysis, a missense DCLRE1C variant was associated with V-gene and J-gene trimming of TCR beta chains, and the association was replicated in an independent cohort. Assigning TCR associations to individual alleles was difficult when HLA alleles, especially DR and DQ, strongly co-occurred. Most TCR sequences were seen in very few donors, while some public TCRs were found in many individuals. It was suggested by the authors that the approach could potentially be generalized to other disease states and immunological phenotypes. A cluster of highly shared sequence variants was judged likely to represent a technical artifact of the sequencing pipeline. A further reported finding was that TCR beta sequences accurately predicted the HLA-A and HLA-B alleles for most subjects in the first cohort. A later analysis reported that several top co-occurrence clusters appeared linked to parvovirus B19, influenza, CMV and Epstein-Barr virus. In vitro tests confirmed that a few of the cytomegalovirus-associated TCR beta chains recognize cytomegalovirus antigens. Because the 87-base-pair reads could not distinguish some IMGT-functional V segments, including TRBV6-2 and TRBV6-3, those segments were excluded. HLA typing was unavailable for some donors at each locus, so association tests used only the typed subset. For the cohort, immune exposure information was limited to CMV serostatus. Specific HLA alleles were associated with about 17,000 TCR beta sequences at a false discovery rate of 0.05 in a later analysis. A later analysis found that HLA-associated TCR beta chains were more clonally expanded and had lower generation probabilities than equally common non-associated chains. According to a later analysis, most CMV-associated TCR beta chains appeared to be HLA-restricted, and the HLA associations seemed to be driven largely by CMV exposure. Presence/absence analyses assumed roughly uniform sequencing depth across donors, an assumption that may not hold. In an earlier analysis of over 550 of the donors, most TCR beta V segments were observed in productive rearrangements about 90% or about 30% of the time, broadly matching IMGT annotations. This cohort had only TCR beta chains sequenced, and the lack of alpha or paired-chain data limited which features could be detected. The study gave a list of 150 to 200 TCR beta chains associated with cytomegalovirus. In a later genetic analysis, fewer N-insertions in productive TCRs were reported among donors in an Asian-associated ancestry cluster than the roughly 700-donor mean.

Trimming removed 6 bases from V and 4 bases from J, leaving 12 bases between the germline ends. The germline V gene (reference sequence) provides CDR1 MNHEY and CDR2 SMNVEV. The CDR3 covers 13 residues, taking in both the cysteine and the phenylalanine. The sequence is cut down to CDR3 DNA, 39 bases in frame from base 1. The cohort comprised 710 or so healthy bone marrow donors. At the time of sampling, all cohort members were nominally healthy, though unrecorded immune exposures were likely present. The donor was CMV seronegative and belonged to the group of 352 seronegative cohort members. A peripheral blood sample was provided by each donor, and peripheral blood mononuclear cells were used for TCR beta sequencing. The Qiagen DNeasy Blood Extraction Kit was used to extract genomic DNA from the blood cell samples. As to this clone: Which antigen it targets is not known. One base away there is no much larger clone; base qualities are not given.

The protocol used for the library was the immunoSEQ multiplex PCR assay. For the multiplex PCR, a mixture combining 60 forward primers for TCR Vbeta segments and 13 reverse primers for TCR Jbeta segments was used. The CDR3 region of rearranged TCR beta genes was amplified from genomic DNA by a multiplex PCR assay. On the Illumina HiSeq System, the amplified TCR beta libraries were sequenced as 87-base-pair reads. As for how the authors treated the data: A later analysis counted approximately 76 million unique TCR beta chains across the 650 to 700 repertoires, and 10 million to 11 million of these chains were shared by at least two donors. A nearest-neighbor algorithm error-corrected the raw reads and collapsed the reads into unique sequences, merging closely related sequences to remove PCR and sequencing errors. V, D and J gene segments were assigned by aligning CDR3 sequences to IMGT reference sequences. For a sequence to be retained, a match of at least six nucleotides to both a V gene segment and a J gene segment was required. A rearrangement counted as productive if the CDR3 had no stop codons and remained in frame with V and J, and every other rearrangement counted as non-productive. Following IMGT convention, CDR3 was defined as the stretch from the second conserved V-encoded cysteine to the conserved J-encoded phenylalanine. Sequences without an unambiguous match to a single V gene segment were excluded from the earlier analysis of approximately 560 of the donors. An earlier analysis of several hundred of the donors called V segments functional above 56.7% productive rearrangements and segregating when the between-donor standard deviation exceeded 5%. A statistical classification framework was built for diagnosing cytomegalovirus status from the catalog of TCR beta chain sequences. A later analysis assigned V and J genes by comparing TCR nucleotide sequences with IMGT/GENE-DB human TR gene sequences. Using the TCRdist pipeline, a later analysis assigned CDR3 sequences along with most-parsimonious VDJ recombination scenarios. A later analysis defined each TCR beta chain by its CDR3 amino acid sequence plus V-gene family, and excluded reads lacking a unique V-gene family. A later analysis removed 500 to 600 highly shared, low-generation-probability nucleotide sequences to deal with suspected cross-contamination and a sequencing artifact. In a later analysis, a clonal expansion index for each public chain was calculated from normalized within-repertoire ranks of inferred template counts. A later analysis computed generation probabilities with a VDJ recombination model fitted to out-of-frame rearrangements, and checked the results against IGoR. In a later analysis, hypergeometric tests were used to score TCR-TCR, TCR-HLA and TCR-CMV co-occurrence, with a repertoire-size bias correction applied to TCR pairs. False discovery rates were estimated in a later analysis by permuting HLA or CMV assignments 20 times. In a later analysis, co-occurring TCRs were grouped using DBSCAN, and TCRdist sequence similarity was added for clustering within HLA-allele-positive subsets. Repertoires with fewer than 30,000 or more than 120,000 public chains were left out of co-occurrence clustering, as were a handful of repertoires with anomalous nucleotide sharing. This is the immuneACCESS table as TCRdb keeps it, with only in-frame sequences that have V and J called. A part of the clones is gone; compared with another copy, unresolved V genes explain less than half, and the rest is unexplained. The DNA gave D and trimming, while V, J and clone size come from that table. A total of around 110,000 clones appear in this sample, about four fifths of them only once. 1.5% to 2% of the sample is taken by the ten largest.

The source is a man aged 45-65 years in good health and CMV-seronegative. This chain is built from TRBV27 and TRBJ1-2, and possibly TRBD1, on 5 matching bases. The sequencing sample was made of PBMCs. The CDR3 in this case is CASSFRVSYGYTF. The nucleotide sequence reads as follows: TGTGCCAGCAGCTTCAGGGTTTCCTATGGCTACACCTTC.